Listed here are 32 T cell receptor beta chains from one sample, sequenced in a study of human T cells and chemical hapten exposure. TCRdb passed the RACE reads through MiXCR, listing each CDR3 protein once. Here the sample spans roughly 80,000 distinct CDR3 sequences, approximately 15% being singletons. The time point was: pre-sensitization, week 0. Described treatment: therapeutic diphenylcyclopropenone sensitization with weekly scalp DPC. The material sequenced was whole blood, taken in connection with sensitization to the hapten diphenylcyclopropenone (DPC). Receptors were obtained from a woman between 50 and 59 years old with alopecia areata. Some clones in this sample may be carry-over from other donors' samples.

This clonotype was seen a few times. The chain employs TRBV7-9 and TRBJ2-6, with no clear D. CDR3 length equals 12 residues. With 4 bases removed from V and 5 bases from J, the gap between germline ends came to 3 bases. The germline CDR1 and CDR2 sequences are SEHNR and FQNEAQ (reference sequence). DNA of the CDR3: TGTGCCAGCAGCTCCCGGGCCAACGTCCTGACTTTC. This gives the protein CASSSRANVLTF.

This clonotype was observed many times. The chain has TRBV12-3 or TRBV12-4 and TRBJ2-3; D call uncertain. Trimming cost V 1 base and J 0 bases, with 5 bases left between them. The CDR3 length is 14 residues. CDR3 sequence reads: CASSLVDSTDTQYF. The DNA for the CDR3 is TGTGCCAGCAGTTTAGTTGATAGCACAGATACGCAGTATTTT.

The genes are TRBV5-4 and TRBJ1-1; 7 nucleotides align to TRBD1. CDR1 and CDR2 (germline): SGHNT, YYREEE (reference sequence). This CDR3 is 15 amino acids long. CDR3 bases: TGTGTCGAGAGGACAGGCTCGAAGAAGGACACTGAAGCTTTCTTT. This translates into CVERTGSKKDTEAFF.

The CDR3, as DNA: TGCGCCAGCAGCTCCCGGGACCTGGATGAAAAACTGTTTTTT. It translates to CASSSRDLDEKLFF. This chain links TRBV5-1 with TRBJ1-4, with a weak D call TRBD1 (5 bases). CDR1 and CDR2 from the germline V gene are SGHRS and YFSETQ. With 3 bases removed from V and 6 bases from J, the gap between germline ends came to 12 bases. CDR3 length equals 14 residues.

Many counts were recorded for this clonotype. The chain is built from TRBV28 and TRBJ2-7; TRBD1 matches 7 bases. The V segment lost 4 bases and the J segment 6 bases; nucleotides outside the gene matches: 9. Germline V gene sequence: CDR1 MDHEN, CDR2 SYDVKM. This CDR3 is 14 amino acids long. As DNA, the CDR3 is TGTGCCAGCAGTTCCGGACTCGGGGACAGCGAGCAGTACTTC. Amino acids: CASSSGLGDSEQYF.

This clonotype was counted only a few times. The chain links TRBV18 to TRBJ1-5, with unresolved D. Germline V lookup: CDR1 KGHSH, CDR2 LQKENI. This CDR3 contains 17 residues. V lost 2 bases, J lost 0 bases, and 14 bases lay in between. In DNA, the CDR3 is TGTGCCAGCTCACCAAGGCAGGAGAGGAATAGCAATCAGCCCCAGCATTTT. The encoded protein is CASSPRQERNSNQPQHF.

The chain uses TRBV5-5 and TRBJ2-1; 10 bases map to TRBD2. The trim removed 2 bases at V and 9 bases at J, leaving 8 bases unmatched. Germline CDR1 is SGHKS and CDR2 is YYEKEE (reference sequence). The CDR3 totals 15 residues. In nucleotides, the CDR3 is TGTGCCAGCAGCTTTGCTAGCGGGAGTGGCGTTGAGCAGTTCTTC. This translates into CASSFASGSGVEQFF.

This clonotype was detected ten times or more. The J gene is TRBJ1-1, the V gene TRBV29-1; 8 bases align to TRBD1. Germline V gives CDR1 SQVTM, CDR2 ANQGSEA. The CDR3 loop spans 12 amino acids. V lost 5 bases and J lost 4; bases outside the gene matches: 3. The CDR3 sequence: CSVTDRVTEAFF. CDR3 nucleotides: TGCAGCGTTACGGACAGGGTCACTGAAGCTTTCTTT. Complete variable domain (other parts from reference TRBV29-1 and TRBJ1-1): SAVISQKPSRDICQRGTSLTIQCQVDSQVTMMFWYRQQPGQSLTLIATANQGSEATYESGFVIDKFPISRPNLTFSTLTVSNMSPEDSSIYLCSVTDRVTEAFFGQGTRLTVV.

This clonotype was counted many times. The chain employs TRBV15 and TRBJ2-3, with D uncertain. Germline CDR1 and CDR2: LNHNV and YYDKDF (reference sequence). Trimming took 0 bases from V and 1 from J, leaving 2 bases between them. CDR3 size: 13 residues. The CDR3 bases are TGTGCCACCAGCAGAGAGCGCACAGATACGCAGTATTTT. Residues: CATSRERTDTQYF.

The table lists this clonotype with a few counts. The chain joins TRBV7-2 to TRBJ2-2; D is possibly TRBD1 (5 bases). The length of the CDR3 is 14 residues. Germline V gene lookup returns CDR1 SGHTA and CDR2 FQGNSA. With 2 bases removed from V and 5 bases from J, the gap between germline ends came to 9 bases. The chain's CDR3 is CASSLYRTTGELFF. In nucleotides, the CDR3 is TGTGCCAGCAGCTTATACAGGACGACCGGGGAGCTGTTTTTT.

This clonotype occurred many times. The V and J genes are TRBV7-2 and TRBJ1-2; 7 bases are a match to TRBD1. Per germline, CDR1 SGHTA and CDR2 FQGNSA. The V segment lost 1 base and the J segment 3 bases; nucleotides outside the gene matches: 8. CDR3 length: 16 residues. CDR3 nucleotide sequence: TGTGCCAGCAGCTTAGTTCAAGGCAGGGGGGACTATGGCTACACCTTC. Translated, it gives CASSLVQGRGDYGYTF.

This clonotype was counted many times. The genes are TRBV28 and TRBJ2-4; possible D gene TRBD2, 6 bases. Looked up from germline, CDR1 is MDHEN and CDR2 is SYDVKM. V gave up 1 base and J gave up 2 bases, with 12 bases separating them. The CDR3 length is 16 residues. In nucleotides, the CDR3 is TGTGCCAGCAGTTTATTTCCGGGAGCGACCAAAAACATTCAGTACTTC. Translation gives CASSLFPGATKNIQYF.

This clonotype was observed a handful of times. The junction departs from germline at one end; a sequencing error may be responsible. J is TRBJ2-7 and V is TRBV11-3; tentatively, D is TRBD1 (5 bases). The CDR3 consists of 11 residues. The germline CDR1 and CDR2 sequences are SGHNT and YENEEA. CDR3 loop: CASSLVISGNF. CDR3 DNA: TGTGCCAGCAGCTTAGTAATCTCAGGGAACTTC.

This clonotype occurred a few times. The CDR3 loop is CASSARENGYTF. The CDR3, as DNA: TGTGCCAGTAGTGCCCGAGAGAATGGCTACACCTTC. The J gene is TRBJ1-2, the V gene TRBV19; D unresolved. Trimming pared 5 bases from V and 6 bases from J, leaving 10 bases between. The CDR3 is 12 amino acids. Germline V gives CDR1 LNHDA, CDR2 SQIVND (reference sequence).

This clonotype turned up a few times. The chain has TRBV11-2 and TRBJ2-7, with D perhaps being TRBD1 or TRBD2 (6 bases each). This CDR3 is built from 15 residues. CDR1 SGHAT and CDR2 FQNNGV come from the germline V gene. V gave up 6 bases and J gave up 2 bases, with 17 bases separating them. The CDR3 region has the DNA TGTGCCAGCAGTACCACGGATGGGGGGCCCTACGAGCAGTACTTC. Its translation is CASSTTDGGPYEQYF.

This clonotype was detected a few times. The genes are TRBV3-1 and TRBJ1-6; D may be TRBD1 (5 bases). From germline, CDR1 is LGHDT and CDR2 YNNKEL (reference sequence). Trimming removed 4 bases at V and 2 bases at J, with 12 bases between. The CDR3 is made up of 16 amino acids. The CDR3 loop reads CASSPGGDPYNSPLHF. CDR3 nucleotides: TGTGCCAGCAGCCCAGGCGGGGACCCCTATAATTCACCCCTCCACTTT. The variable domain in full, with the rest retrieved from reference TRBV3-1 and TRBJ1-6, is DTAVSQTPKYLVTQMGNDKSIKCEQNLGHDTMYWYKQDSKKFLKIMFSYNNKELIINETVPNRFSPKSPDKAHLNLHINSLELGDSAVYFCASSPGGDPYNSPLHFGNGTRLTVT.

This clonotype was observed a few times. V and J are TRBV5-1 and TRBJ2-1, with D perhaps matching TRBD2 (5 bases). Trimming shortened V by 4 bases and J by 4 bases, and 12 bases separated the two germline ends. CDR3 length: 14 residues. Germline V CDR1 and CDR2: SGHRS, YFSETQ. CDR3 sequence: CASSTDWLYNEQFF. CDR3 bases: TGCGCCAGCAGCACGGACTGGCTTTACAATGAGCAGTTCTTC.

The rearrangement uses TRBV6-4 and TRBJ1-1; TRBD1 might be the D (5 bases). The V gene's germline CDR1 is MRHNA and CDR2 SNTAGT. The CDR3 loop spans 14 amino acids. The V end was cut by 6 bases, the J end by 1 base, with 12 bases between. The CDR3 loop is CASRPGRENTEAFF. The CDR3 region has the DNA TGTGCCAGCAGACCGGGACGGGAGAACACTGAAGCTTTCTTT.

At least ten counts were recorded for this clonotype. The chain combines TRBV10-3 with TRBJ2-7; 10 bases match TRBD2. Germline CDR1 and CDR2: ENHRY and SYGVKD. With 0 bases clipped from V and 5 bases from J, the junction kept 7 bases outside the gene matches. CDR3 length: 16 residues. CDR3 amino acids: CAISESILAGADEQYF. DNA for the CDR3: TGTGCCATCAGTGAGTCGATCCTAGCGGGGGCCGACGAGCAGTACTTC.

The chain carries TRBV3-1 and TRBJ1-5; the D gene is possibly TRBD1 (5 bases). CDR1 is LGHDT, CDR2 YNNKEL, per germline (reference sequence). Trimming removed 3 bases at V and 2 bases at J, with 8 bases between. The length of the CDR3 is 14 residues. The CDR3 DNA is TGTGCCAGCAGCCATCAACAGGGCAATCAGCCCCAGCATTTT. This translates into CASSHQQGNQPQHF.

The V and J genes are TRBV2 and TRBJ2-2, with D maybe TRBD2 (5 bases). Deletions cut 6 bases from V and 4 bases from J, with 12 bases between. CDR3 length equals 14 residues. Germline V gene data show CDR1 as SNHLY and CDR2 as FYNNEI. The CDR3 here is CASRPDSPTGELFF. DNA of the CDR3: TGTGCCAGCAGGCCGGACTCCCCCACCGGGGAGCTGTTTTTT.

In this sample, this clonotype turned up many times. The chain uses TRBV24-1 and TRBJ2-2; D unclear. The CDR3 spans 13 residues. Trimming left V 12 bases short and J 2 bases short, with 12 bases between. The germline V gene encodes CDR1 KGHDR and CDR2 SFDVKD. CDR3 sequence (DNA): TGTGCCCCCGCCGGCAGAAACACCGGGGAGCTGTTTTTT. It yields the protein CAPAGRNTGELFF.

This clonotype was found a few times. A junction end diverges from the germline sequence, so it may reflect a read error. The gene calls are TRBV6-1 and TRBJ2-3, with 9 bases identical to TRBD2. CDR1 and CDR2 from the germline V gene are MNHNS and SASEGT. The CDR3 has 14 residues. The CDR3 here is CASGAGTSRDTQYF. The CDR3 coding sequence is TGTGCCAGCGGAGCCGGGACTAGCAGAGATACGCAGTATTTT.

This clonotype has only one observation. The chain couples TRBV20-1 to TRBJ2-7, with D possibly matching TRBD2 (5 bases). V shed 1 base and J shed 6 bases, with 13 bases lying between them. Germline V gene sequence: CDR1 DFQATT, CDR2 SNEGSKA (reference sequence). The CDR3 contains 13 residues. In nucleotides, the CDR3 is TGCAGTGCTAGAGTTAGCCTAGCTCCCGAGCAGTACTTC. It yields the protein CSARVSLAPEQYF.

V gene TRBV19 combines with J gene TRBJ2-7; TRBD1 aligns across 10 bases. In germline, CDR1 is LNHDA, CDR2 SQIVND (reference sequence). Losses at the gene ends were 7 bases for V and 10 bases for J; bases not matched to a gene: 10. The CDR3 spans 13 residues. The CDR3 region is CASTGTGAQFQYF. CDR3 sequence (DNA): TGTGCCAGTACTGGGACAGGGGCCCAATTTCAGTACTTC.

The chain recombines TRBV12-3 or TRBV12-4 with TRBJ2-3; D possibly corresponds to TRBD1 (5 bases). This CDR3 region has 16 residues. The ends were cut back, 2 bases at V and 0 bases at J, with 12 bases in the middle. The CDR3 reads CASSLSGIGSTDTQYF. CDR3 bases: TGTGCCAGCAGTTTATCAGGGATAGGGAGCACAGATACGCAGTATTTT.

CDR3 sequence (DNA): TGTGCCAGCAGCTCCACGGTCAGCGGGGGGTCGATAGAGACCCAGTACTTC. Translated: CASSSTVSGGSIETQYF. V is TRBV7-2 and J is TRBJ2-5; the match to TRBD2 covers 9 bases. The CDR3 covers 17 residues. Looked up from germline, CDR1 is SGHTA and CDR2 is FQGNSA. Germline trimming cut 4 bases from V and 4 bases from J; bases unmatched to any gene: 13.

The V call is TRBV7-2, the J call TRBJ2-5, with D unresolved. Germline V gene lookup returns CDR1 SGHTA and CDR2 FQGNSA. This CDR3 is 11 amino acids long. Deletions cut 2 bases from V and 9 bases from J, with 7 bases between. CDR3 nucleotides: TGTGCCAGCAGCTTACAGTGGGCCCAGTACTTC. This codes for CASSLQWAQYF.

CDR3 nucleotide sequence: TGTGCCAGCAGGAAGGAGCGGGAGGGCCTGGAGACCCAGTACTTC. It translates to CASRKEREGLETQYF. The gene calls are TRBV6-6 and TRBJ2-5; 10 bases map to TRBD2. This CDR3 has 15 amino acids. The trim removed 6 bases at V and 5 bases at J, leaving 9 bases unmatched. From germline, CDR1 is MNHNY and CDR2 SVGAGI (reference sequence).

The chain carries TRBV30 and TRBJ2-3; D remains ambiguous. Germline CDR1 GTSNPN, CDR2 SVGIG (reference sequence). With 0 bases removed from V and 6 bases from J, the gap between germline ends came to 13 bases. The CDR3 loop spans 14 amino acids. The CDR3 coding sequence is TGTGCCTGGAGTGTACAACTGAACTGGGATACGCAGTATTTT. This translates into CAWSVQLNWDTQYF.

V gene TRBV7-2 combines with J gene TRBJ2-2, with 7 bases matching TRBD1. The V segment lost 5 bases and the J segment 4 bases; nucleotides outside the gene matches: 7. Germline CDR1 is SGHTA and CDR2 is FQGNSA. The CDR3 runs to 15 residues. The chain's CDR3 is CASSPQTGSTGELFF. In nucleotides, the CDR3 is TGTGCCAGCAGCCCCCAGACAGGGAGCACCGGGGAGCTGTTTTTT.

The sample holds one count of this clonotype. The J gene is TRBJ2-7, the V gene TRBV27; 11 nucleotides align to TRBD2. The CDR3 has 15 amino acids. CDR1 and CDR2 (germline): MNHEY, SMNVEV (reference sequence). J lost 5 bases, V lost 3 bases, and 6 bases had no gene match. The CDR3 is CASSFSLLAGDEQYF. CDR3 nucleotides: TGTGCCAGCAGTTTTTCCCTACTAGCGGGAGACGAGCAGTACTTC.